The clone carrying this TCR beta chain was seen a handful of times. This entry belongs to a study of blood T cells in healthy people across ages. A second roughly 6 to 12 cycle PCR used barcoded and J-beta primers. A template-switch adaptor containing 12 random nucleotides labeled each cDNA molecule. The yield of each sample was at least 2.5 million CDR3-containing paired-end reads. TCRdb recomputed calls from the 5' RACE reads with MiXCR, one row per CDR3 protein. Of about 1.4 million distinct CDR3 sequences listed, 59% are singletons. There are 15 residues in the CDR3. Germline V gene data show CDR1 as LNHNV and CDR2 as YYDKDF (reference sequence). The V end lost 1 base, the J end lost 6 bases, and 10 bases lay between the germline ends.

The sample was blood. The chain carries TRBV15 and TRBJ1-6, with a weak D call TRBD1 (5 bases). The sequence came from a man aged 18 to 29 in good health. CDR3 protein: CATSRGGTVNSPLHF. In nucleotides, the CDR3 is TGTGCCACCAGCAGAGGTGGGACGGTTAATTCACCCCTCCACTTT.